Below are 18 T cell receptor beta chains sequenced from a single sample in a study of T and B cells in COVID-19 patients. Blood genomic DNA input for TRB amplification was about 250-500 ng. BIOMED2 TRB-A/B primer pools were used in multiplex TRB PCR. In TCRdb, the multiplex PCR reads were re-called with MiXCR into one record per CDR3 protein. This sample has around 23,000 distinct CDR3 sequences, with around 30% found just once. The sequenced sample was blood. The origin of the receptors is a human donor who had recovered from COVID-19.

This clonotype is judged medium-sized (0.01 to 0.1%). The chain recombines TRBV5-6 with TRBJ2-2; D gene ambiguous. The CDR3 has 12 residues. Between the trimmed V and J ends, which lost 4 bases and 10 bases, there was a span of 11 bases. Germline CDR1 and CDR2: SGHDT and YYEEEE. The CDR3 sequence: CASSGRSVELFF. Written as DNA, the CDR3 is TGTGCCAGCAGCGGACGGTCCGTGGAGCTGTTTTTT.

V usage is TRBV12-3 or TRBV12-4 and J usage is TRBJ1-6; tentative D call: TRBD1 (6 bases). This CDR3 is built from 17 residues. Deletions cut 6 bases from V and 0 bases from J, with 15 bases between. CDR3 in DNA: TGTGCCAGCAGAACCGGGACACAGAGCTCCTATAATTCACCCCTCCACTTT. Translating it yields CASRTGTQSSYNSPLHF.

The gene calls are TRBV5-6 and TRBJ2-3; 9 bases are shared with TRBD1. Germline V gene sequence: CDR1 SGHDT, CDR2 YYEEEE. J was trimmed by 5 bases and V by 4 bases; bases with no gene match: 8. The CDR3 consists of 15 residues. CDR3 bases: TGTGCCAGCAGCGCCTTGGGACAGGGAATAGATACGCAGTATTTT. It yields the protein CASSALGQGIDTQYF.

In this sample, this clonotype turned up a few times. The rearrangement uses TRBV6-5 and TRBJ1-4; D may be TRBD1 (5 bases). V dropped 6 bases and J dropped 5 bases, with 10 bases sitting between them. Germline V lookup: CDR1 MNHEY, CDR2 SVGAGI. This CDR3 has 13 amino acids. CDR3 in amino acids: CASRRGRNEKLFF. Written as DNA, the CDR3 is TGTGCCAGCAGAAGGGGCCGAAATGAAAAACTGTTTTTT.

In the case of this clonotype: A much larger clone differs by one base, so this may be a read error. The gene calls are TRBV6-1 and TRBJ2-7, with 12 bases lining up with TRBD2. Unmatched junction bases numbered 6, after V lost 6 bases and J lost 0 bases. From germline, CDR1 is MNHNS and CDR2 SASEGT. The CDR3 loop spans 16 amino acids. This CDR3 reads CASSPGTSGYSYEQYF. The CDR3 DNA reads as TGTGCCAGCAGCCCCGGGACTAGCGGGTACTCCTACGAGCAGTACTTC.

This clonotype occurred once. The chain carries TRBV20-1 and TRBJ2-1, with 10 bases aligning to TRBD2. Germline trimming cut 2 bases from V and 9 bases from J; bases unmatched to any gene: 4. Per the germline V gene, CDR1 is DFQATT and CDR2 is SNEGSKA (reference sequence). The CDR3 totals 13 residues. The CDR3 bases are TGCAGTGCTAGACTAGCGGGAGAGGTTGAGCAGTTCTTC. It encodes CSARLAGEVEQFF.

Notes on this clonotype: The conserved phenylalanine or tryptophan normally closing the CDR3 is absent here, so this likely arose from a read error. V gene TRBV5-4 combines with J gene TRBJ2-3, with TRBD2 identical over 7 bases. CDR1 and CDR2 (germline): SGHNT, YYREEE (reference sequence). V shed 1 base and J 6 bases; nucleotides not matched to a gene: 8. The CDR3 has 15 residues. The CDR3 reads CASSLYLAEADTQYY. CDR3 DNA: TGTGCCAGCAGCTTGTACCTAGCGGAAGCGGATACGCAGTATTAT.

This clonotype was observed many times. J is TRBJ2-3 and V is TRBV30; D gene ambiguous. Germline CDR1 and CDR2: GTSNPN and SVGIG (reference sequence). Trimming removed 0 bases from V and 5 bases from J, with 3 bases in between. The CDR3 extends over 11 amino acids. The CDR3 DNA reads TGTGCCTGGAGTGTACAAGATACGCAGTATTTT. Amino acids: CAWSVQDTQYF. The variable domain in full, completed from reference TRBV30 and TRBJ2-3, reads SQTIHQWPATLVQPVGSPLSLECTVEGTSNPNLYWYRQAAGRGLQLLFYSVGIGQISSEVPQNLSASRPQDRQFILSSKKLLLSDSGFYLCAWSVQDTQYFGPGTRLTVL.

The chain couples TRBV6-5 to TRBJ1-6; 10 bases fit TRBD1. CDR3 length: 15 amino acids. J lost 7 bases, V lost 8 bases, and 8 bases had no gene match. Germline lookup yields CDR1 MNHEY and CDR2 SVGAGI. CDR3 residues: CASSGQGTGNSPLHF. CDR3 DNA sequence: TGTGCCAGCTCGGGACAGGGGACAGGCAATTCACCCCTCCACTTT.

In this sample, this clonotype is medium-sized. The chain couples TRBV29-1 to TRBJ2-7; D possibly corresponds to TRBD1 (6 bases). Germline CDR1 and CDR2: SQVTM and ANQGSEA. Trimming pared 7 bases from V and 1 base from J, leaving 14 bases between. There are 13 residues in the CDR3. The CDR3 nucleotides read TGCAGCGCTTCTAGGACAGCTTCCTACGAGCAGTACTTC. This encodes CSASRTASYEQYF.

A few counts support this clonotype. CDR3 nucleotide sequence: TGTGCCAGCAGCTTGGCGGGGGGGGATTCCTACGAGCAGTACTTC. Its translation: CASSLAGGDSYEQYF. This chain uses TRBV5-4 with TRBJ2-7, with TRBD2 matching 8 bases. Germline-derived CDR1 and CDR2 are SGHNT and YYREEE (reference sequence). The CDR3 runs to 15 residues. Losses at the gene ends were 0 bases for V and 1 base for J; bases not matched to a gene: 3.

This clonotype turned up a few times. The CDR3 here is CAWTRTGGTGELFF. DNA for the CDR3: TGTGCCTGGACTCGGACAGGGGGCACCGGGGAGCTGTTTTTT. This rearrangement joins TRBV30 to TRBJ2-2; 10 bases fit TRBD1. Looked up from germline, CDR1 is GTSNPN and CDR2 is SVGIG (reference sequence). V lost 4 bases to trimming and J lost 4 bases; unmatched junction nucleotides: 3. There are 14 residues in the CDR3.

The genes are TRBV19 and TRBJ1-5; D gene unclear. Germline CDR1 and CDR2: LNHDA and SQIVND (reference sequence). With 8 bases removed from V and 3 bases from J, the gap between germline ends came to 14 bases. The CDR3 contains 14 residues. The DNA for the CDR3 is TGTGCCAGTTCGGCTGGGAGCTACAATCAGCCCCAGCATTTT. Its protein product is CASSAGSYNQPQHF.

The chain carries TRBV15 and TRBJ2-1, with 14 bases aligning to TRBD2. The length of the CDR3 is 16 residues. Looked up from germline, CDR1 is LNHNV and CDR2 is YYDKDF (reference sequence). Trimming took 1 base from V and 5 from J; bases not matched to a gene: 1. CDR3 sequence: CATSRGGLAGDNEQFF. DNA for the CDR3: TGTGCCACCAGCAGAGGGGGACTAGCGGGGGACAATGAGCAGTTCTTC.

This clonotype showed up just a few times. The V and J genes are TRBV7-6 and TRBJ2-2, with unresolved D. This CDR3 has 13 amino acids. The germline V gene has CDR1 SGHVS and CDR2 FNYEAQ. V shed 3 bases and J shed 1 base, with 3 bases lying between them. CDR3 DNA: TGTGCCAGCAGCTTTGGGAACACCGGGGAGCTGTTTTTT. This gives the protein CASSFGNTGELFF.

V is TRBV15 and J is TRBJ2-1, with 13 bases lining up with TRBD2. Germline-derived CDR1 and CDR2 are LNHNV and YYDKDF (reference sequence). After removal of 7 bases from V and 0 bases from J, the junction contained 6 bases not matched to a gene. CDR3 length equals 17 residues. The CDR3: CATTGTSGTPSYNEQFF. DNA of the CDR3: TGTGCCACCACCGGGACTAGCGGGACCCCCTCCTACAATGAGCAGTTCTTC.

The rearrangement joins TRBV6-1 to TRBJ1-4; D gene unclear. The CDR3 runs to 13 residues. CDR1 MNHNS and CDR2 SASEGT come from the germline V gene. V shed 1 base and J shed 5 bases, with 5 bases lying between them. The CDR3 DNA follows: TGTGCCAGCAGTGAAGGCTTGAATGAAAAACTGTTTTTT. As protein: CASSEGLNEKLFF.

This clonotype was seen a few times. This chain connects TRBV7-9 to TRBJ2-5; D tentatively reads TRBD1 or TRBD2 (5 bases each). The germline gives CDR1 SEHNR, CDR2 FQNEAQ (reference sequence). V lost 1 base and J lost 2, with 5 bases in between. The CDR3 is made up of 13 amino acids. The chain's CDR3 is CASSLGGQETQYF. The CDR3 bases are TGTGCCAGCAGCTTAGGGGGGCAAGAGACCCAGTACTTC.